Listed below are T cell receptor beta chains from one sample, sequenced in a study of human T cells and chemical hapten exposure. TCRdb processed the reads anew with MiXCR; each CDR3 protein has one entry. The repertoire holds about 120,000 distinct CDR3 sequences, with 8.5% to 9% as singletons. The sample taken for sequencing was whole blood. The receptors were gathered from a human donor in good health. Some clones in this sample may be carry-over from other donors' samples. Both conserved end residues are part of each CDR3. A D gene is named only where the DNA matches it firmly. Clone size is given for some rows only: seen once, a few or many times, or a class if the clone is expanded.

>TRBV5-5|TRBJ2-7|-|few
TGTGCCAGCAGCTTGGATTCAGCCTACGAGCAGTACTTC
CASSLDSAYEQYF
>TRBV6-5|TRBJ1-2|-|many
TGTGCCAGCAGTTACAGGGACTATGGCTACACCTTC
CASSYRDYGYTF
>TRBV7-6|TRBJ1-1|TRBD1|-
TGTGCCAGCAGCTTGGGCCAGGGGGCGGTTGAAGCTTTCTTT
CASSLGQGAVEAFF
>TRBV6-5|TRBJ1-1|-|-
TGTGCCAGCAGCGGGGAGGGACAAGCTTTCTTT
CASSGEGQAFF
>TRBV7-6|TRBJ2-7|-|-
TGTGCCAGCAGCCCTCGCGGAGGGCTGCCCTACGAGCAGTACTTC
CASSPRGGLPYEQYF
>TRBV12-3/TRBV12-4|TRBJ1-2|-|many
TGTGCCAGCAGTTCGGAGGCAGGATCGAGGGGCTACACCTTC
CASSSEAGSRGYTF
>TRBV6-2/TRBV6-3|TRBJ2-2|TRBD2|-
TGTGCCAGCAGGCCTAGCGGGATCACCGGGGAGCTGTTTTTT
CASRPSGITGELFF
>TRBV12-3/TRBV12-4|TRBJ2-2|-|-
TGTGCCAGCAGTTCTTATATTTCCCACACCGGGGAGCTGTTTTTT
CASSSYISHTGELFF
>TRBV6-2/TRBV6-3|TRBJ1-1|TRBD1|many
TGTGCCAGCAGGCCGGGACAGGGGGCCGGAGGCACTGAAGCTTTCTTT
CASRPGQGAGGTEAFF
>TRBV20-1|TRBJ2-1|TRBD2|-
TGCAGTGCCAAGTCGGGGACTAGTGACAATGAGCAGTTCTTC
CSAKSGTSDNEQFF
>TRBV5-6|TRBJ2-1|TRBD2|-
TGTGCCAGCAGCTTTGGGACTAGCGGGGGACCCTACAATGAGCAGTTCTTC
CASSFGTSGGPYNEQFF
>TRBV18|TRBJ1-3|TRBD1|many
TGTGCCAGCTCACCGGGACAGGGAAACACCATATATTTT
CASSPGQGNTIYF
>TRBV27|TRBJ2-5|TRBD1|-
TGTGCCAGCAGTTTTAAGACAGGGGTCAAGGAGACCCAGTACTTC
CASSFKTGVKETQYF
>TRBV5-1|TRBJ2-7|-|medium-sized
TGCGCCAGCAGCGGCAGCGTAGGATACGAGCAGTACTTC
CASSGSVGYEQYF
>TRBV20-1|TRBJ2-2|TRBD1|many
TGCAGTGCTAGGCCCCCGACAGGGGCGAACACCGGGGAGCTGTTTTTT
CSARPPTGANTGELFF
>TRBV5-1|TRBJ1-1|-|many
TGCGCCAGCAGATTAGCAATCCTGAACACTGAAGCTTTCTTT
CASRLAILNTEAFF
>TRBV27|TRBJ2-7|-|-
TGTGCCAGCAGTTGGAACAGCCCCCCGACGAAAGAGCAGTACTTC
CASSWNSPPTKEQYF
>TRBV9|TRBJ2-7|TRBD2|many
TGTGCCAGCAGCGTCGGGACTAGCGGGATCGAGCAGTACTTC
CASSVGTSGIEQYF
>TRBV20-1|TRBJ2-3|TRBD2|few
TGCAGTGCTAGACTAGCGGCCACAGATACGCAGTATTTT
CSARLAATDTQYF
>TRBV6-6|TRBJ2-1|-|-
TGTGCCAGCAGTTATCCTAGCGCCAATGAGCAGTTCTTC
CASSYPSANEQFF
>TRBV6-6|TRBJ1-1|-|-
TGTGCCAGCAATTCCTACAGGGATGAAGCTTTCTTT
CASNSYRDEAFF
>TRBV5-1|TRBJ2-2|TRBD2|many
TGCGCCAGCAGCACCTCTAGCGGGAGGGCCACCGGGGAGCTGTTTTTT
CASSTSSGRATGELFF
>TRBV2|TRBJ1-2|-|-
TGTGCCAGCACCTCATCGGGGAGTGTCTATGGCTACACCTTC
CASTSSGSVYGYTF
>TRBV7-8|TRBJ2-5|TRBD2|many
TGTGCCAGCAGCTTAGTGAGGACGGTAGCGGGGACCCAAGAGACCCAGTACTTC
CASSLVRTVAGTQETQYF
>TRBV9|TRBJ2-5|-|-
TGTGCCAGCAGCGCAACCATGGGGCGGCGAGAGACCCAGTACTTC
CASSATMGRRETQYF
>TRBV29-1|TRBJ2-1|TRBD1|many
TGCAGCGTAGGACAGGGAGGCAATGAGCAGTTCTTC
CSVGQGGNEQFF
>TRBV14|TRBJ2-3|-|many
TGTGCCAGCAGTACGCGGTCTCGTTCCACAGATACGCAGTATTTT
CASSTRSRSTDTQYF
>TRBV6-1|TRBJ2-4|-|-
TGTGCCAGCAGTGTTCGGCAGGGGGCGGGGAGGGTCTTC
CASSVRQGAGRVF
>TRBV12-5|TRBJ1-2|-|few
TGTGCTAGTGGTTTGAAGGCGGCCACGGCGGATGGCTACACCTTC
CASGLKAATADGYTF
>TRBV14|TRBJ1-1|-|many
TGTGCCAGCAGCCAAGAATGGCAATCTGAAGCTTTCTTT
CASSQEWQSEAFF
>TRBV9|TRBJ2-5|-|-
TGTGCCAGCAGCGTAGAGGGGGACCGCATTACGGGGACCCAGTACTTC
CASSVEGDRITGTQYF
>TRBV19|TRBJ2-1|TRBD1|once
TGTGCCAGTAGTCCCGACAGGGGGGCTTACAATGAGCAGTTCTTC
CASSPDRGAYNEQFF
>TRBV12-5|TRBJ2-7|-|-
TGTGCTAGTGGTTTGGAAGACGAGCAGTACTTC
CASGLEDEQYF